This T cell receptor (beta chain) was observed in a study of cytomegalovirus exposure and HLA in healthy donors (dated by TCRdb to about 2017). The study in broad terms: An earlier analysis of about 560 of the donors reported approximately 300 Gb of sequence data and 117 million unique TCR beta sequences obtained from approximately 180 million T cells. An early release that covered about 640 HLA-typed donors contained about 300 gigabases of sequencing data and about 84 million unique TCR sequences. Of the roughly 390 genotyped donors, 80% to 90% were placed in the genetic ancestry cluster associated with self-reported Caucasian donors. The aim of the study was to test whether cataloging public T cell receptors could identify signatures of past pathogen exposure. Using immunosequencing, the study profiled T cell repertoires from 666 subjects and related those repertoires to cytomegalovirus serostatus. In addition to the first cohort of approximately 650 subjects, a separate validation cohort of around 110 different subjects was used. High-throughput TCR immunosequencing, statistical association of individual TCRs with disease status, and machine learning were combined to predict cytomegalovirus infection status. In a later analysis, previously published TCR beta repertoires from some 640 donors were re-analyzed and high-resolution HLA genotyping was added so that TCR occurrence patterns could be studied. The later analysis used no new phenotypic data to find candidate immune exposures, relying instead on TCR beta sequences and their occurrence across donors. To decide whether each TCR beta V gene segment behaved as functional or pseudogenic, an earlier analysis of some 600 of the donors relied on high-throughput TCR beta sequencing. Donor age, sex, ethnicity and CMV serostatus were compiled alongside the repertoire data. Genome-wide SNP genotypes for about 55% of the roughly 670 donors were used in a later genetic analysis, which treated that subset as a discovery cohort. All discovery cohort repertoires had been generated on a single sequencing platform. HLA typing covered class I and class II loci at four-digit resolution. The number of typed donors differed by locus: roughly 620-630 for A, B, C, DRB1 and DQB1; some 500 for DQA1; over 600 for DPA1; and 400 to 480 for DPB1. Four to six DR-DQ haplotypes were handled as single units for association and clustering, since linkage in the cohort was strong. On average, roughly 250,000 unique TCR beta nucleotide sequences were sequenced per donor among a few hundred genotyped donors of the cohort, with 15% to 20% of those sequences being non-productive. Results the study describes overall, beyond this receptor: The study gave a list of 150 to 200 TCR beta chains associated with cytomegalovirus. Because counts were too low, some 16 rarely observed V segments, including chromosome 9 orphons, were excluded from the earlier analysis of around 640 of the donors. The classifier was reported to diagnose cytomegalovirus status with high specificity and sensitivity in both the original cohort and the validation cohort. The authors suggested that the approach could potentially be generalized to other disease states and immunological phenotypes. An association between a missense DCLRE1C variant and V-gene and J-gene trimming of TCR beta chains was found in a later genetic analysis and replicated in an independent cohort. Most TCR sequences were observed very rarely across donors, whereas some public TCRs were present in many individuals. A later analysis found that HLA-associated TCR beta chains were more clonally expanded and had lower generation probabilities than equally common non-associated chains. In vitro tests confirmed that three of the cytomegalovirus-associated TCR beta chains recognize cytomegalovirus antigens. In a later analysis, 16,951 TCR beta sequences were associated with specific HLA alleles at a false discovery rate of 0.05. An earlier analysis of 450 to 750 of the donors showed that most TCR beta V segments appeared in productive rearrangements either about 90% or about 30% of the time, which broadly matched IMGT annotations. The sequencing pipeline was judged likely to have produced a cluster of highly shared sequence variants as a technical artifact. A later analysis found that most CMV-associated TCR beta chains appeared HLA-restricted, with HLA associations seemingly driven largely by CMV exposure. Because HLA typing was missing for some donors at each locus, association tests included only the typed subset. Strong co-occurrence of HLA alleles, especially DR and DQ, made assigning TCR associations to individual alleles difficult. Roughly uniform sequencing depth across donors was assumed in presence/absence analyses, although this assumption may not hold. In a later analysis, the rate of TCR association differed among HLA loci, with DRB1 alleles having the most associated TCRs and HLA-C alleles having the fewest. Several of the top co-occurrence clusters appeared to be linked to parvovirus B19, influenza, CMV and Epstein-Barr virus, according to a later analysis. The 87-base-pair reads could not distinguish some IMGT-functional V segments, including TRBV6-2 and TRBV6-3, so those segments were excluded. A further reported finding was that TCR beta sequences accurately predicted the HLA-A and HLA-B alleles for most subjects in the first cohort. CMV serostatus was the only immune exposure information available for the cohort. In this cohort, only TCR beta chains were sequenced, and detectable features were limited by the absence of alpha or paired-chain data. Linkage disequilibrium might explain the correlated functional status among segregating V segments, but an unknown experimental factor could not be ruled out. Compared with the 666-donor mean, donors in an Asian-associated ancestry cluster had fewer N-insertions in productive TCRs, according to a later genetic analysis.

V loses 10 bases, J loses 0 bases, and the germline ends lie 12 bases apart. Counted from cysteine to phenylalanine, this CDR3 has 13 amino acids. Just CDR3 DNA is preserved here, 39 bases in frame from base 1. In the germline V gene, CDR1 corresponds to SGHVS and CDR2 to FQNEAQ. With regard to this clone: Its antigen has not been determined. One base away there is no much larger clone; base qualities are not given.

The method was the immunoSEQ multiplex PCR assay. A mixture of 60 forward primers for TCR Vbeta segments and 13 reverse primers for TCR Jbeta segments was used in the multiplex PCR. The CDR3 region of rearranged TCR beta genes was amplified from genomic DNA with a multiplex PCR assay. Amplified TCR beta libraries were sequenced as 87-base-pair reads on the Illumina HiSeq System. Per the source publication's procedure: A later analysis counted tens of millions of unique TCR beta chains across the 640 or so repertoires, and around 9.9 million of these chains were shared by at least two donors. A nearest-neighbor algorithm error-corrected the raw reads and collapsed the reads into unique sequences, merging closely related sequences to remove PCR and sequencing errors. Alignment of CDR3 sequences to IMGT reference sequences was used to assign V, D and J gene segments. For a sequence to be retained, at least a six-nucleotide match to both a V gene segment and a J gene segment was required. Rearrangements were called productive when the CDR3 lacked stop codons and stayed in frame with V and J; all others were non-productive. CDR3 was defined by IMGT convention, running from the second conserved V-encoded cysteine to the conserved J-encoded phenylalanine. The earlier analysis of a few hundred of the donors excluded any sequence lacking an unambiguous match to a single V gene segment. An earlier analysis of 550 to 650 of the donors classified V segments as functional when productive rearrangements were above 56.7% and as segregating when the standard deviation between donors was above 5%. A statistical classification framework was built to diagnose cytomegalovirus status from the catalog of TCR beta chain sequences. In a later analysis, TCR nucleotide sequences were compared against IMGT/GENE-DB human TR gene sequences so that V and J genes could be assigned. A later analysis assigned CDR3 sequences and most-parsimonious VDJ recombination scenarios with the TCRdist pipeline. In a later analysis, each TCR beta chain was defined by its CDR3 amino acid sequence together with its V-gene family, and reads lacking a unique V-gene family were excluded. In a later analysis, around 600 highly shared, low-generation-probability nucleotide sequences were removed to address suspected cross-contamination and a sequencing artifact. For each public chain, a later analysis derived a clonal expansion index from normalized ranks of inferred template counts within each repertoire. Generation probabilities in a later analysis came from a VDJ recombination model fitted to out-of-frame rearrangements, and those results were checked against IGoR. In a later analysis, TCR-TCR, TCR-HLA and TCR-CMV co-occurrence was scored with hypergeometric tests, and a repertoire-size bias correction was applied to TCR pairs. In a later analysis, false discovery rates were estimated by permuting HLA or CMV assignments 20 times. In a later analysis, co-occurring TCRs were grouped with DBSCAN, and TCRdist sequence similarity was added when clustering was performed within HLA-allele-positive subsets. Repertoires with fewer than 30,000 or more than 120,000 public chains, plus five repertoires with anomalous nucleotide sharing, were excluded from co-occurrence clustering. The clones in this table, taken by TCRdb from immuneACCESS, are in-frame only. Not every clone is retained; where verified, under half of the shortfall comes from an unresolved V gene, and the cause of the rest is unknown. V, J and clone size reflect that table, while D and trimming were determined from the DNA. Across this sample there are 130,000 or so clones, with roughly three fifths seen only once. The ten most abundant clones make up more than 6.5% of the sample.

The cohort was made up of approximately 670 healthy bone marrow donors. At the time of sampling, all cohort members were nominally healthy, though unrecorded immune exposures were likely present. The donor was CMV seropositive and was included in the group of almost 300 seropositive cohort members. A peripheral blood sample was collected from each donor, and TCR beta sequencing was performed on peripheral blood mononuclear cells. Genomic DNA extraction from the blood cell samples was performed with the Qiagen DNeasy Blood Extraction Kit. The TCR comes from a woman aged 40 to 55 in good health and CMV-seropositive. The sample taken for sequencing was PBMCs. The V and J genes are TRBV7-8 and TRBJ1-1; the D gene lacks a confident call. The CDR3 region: CATLPPMNTEAFF. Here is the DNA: TGTGCCACTCTTCCGCCTATGAACACTGAAGCTTTCTTT.